The rows below give T cell receptor beta chains drawn from one sample of a study of T cell repertoires in cytomegalovirus infection. These receptors have no known antigen. TCRdb reprocessed the reads via MiXCR and lists one record per CDR3 protein. This repertoire shows 700,000 to 850,000 distinct CDR3 sequences, about 31% found once; its top ten account for 9.5% to 15%. The material sequenced was cultured CD8+ T cells from PBMCs, taken from culture after CMV antigen stimulation. The receptors here all came from a human donor in good health (CMV status not recorded). Some clones in this sample may be carry-over from other donors' samples. The CDR3 runs from the conserved cysteine through the conserved F or W. D genes are given only for firm matches. Not every row has a clone size; where given, it reads once, few, many or a size class.

>TRBD1|few|TRBJ2-5|14|TRBV7-9
TGTGCCAGCAGCCCCGACAGGGACGTAGAGACCCAGTACTTC
CASSPDRDVETQYF
>-|-|TRBJ1-1|13|TRBV4-3
TGCGCCAGCAGCCTCTACCGGGGTCGAGAAGCTTTCTTT
CASSLYRGREAFF
>TRBD1|few|TRBJ2-6|19|TRBV12-3/TRBV12-4
TGTGCCAGCAGTTTCCGCTACAGGGGGAGCAGGACTGGGGCCAACGTCCTGACTTTC
CASSFRYRGSRTGANVLTF
>-|-|TRBJ2-7|11|TRBV3-1
TGTGCCAGCGGGCCCAGCGACGAGCAGTACTTC
CASGPSDEQYF
>-|few|TRBJ1-1|15|TRBV27
TGTGCCAGCAGTTTATCTGCCAGGATGAACACTGAAGCTTTCTTT
CASSLSARMNTEAFF
>-|few|TRBJ1-6|16|TRBV6-1
TGTGCCAGCAGTGAAGCGCTTCAAAGGAGCAATTCACCCCTCCACTTT
CASSEALQRSNSPLHF
>-|-|TRBJ2-2|14|TRBV7-9
TGTGCCAGCAGCCCCGTCGGGGTTCCCGGGGAGCTGTTTTTT
CASSPVGVPGELFF
>-|many|TRBJ1-1|17|TRBV28
TGTGCCAGCAGTTCTGTACCGGGAACAATAATGAACACTGAAGCTTTCTTT
CASSSVPGTIMNTEAFF
>-|-|TRBJ2-7|14|TRBV27
TGTGCCAGCAGTTGGCGGGGGCGGGGATACGAGCAGTACTTC
CASSWRGRGYEQYF
>-|many|TRBJ2-1|15|TRBV7-2
TGTGCCAGCAGCTCCCTCGTCAGCTCCTACAATGAGCAGTTCTTC
CASSSLVSSYNEQFF
>TRBD1|-|TRBJ2-1|15|TRBV7-6
TGTGCCAGCAGCTTGGGGACAGTCCCCTACAATGAGCAGTTCTTC
CASSLGTVPYNEQFF
>TRBD1|-|TRBJ1-5|16|TRBV6-2/TRBV6-3
TGTGCCAGCAGCCCCGGACAGGGGGCTAGCAATCAGCCCCAGCATTTT
CASSPGQGASNQPQHF
>TRBD1|-|TRBJ2-2|16|TRBV11-3
TGTGCCAGCAGCTCCAGGACAGGGGGGGCGACCGGGGAGCTGTTTTTT
CASSSRTGGATGELFF
>-|-|TRBJ1-2|19|TRBV6-1
TGTGCCAGCAGTCCCTATACAGACGGAGGAACCAGACCTAACTATGGCTACACCTTC
CASSPYTDGGTRPNYGYTF
>-|-|TRBJ1-2|13|TRBV27
TGTGCCAGCAGTTTTGCGGCCCTGGATGGCTACACCTTC
CASSFAALDGYTF
>TRBD1|few|TRBJ2-5|15|TRBV6-5
TGTGCCAGCAGTACCGGGACAGGGGGCGGAGAGACCCAGTACTTC
CASSTGTGGGETQYF
>-|-|TRBJ2-7|15|TRBV7-9
TGTGCCAGCAGCTTAGGAGGTACAGCCTTCTACGAGCAGTACTTC
CASSLGGTAFYEQYF
>-|-|TRBJ2-1|17|TRBV4-1
TGCGCCAGCAGCCAAGATATAGTGGGGGGCTCCTACAATGAGCAGTTCTTC
CASSQDIVGGSYNEQFF
>-|-|TRBJ1-5|14|TRBV9
TGTGCCAGCAGCGACCGGGACTCCTATCAGCCCCAGCATTTT
CASSDRDSYQPQHF
>-|-|TRBJ2-3|13|TRBV4-3
TGCGCCAGCAGCCAAGTGATTCCAGATACGCAGTATTTT
CASSQVIPDTQYF
>-|few|TRBJ2-4|16|TRBV10-3
TGTGCCATCAGTGACAAGGACGGATTGACCAAAAACATTCAGTACTTC
CAISDKDGLTKNIQYF
>-|few|TRBJ1-1|12|TRBV6-2/TRBV6-3
TGTGCCAGTCGAGGACAATCCACTGAAGCTTTCTTT
CASRGQSTEAFF
>-|-|TRBJ2-7|10|TRBV29-1
TGCAGCGTTGTTAACTACGAGCAGTACTTC
CSVVNYEQYF
>-|-|TRBJ2-1|17|TRBV6-1
TGTGCCAGCAGCATCATACAGGGGGGGAGCTCCTACAATGAGCAGTTCTTC
CASSIIQGGSSYNEQFF
>-|many|TRBJ2-1|13|TRBV7-2
TGTGCCAGCAGCTTAAACAGGCAAAATGAGCAGTTCTTC
CASSLNRQNEQFF
>-|-|TRBJ1-1|12|TRBV19
TGTGCCAGTATGTGGGGGAACACTGAAGCTTTCTTT
CASMWGNTEAFF
>TRBD1|-|TRBJ2-1|12|TRBV7-9
TGTGCCAGCAACCAGATCCGGGACAGTTACTTCTTC
CASNQIRDSYFF
>-|-|TRBJ2-2|17|TRBV9
TGTGCCAGCAGCGTGAGTAAAAGGCGGAATAACACCGGGGAGCTGTTTTTT
CASSVSKRRNNTGELFF
>-|-|TRBJ2-5|14|TRBV7-9
TGTGCCAGCAGCTTAGAGGGACGCTGGGAGACCCAGTACTTC
CASSLEGRWETQYF
>-|-|TRBJ2-3|14|TRBV7-6
TGTGCTAGCAGCTTAGTTGGGACCGGCGATACGCAGTATTTT
CASSLVGTGDTQYF
>-|few|TRBJ2-4|12|TRBV13
TGTGCCAGCAGCTTAGCCAAAAACATTCAGTACTTC
CASSLAKNIQYF
>TRBD1|-|TRBJ1-2|16|TRBV28
TGTGCCAGCAGCCGTACTCCGGGACAGGGGGCGTATGGCTACACCTTC
CASSRTPGQGAYGYTF
>-|many|TRBJ2-3|14|TRBV27
TGTGCCAGCAGTTTGAATCCCCGCACAGATACGCAGTATTTT
CASSLNPRTDTQYF
>TRBD1|-|TRBJ1-2|13|TRBV29-1
TGCAGCGTTAAAGGGACAGGGGTGCGGGGCTACACCTTC
CSVKGTGVRGYTF
>TRBD1|-|TRBJ1-5|17|TRBV12-3/TRBV12-4
TGTGCCAGCAGTTTACAAATGGGACAGGGGTTCAATCAGCCCCAGCATTTT
CASSLQMGQGFNQPQHF
>TRBD1|-|TRBJ2-3|16|TRBV12-5
TGTGCTAGTGGAACGGGACAGGACCTACGCACAGATACGCAGTATTTT
CASGTGQDLRTDTQYF
>TRBD1|-|TRBJ2-4|15|TRBV28
TGTGCCAGCAGTTCGACAGGGCGACCCAAAAACATTCAGTACTTC
CASSSTGRPKNIQYF
>TRBD2|few|TRBJ2-1|17|TRBV10-2
TGCGCCAGCAGTTACCCTAGCGGGGGGGCTCGGTACAATGAGCAGTTCTTC
CASSYPSGGARYNEQFF
>-|-|TRBJ2-7|17|TRBV5-1
TGCGCCAGCAGCTTGGCCAATAGGGGCAGGGGTCCCTACGAGCAGTACTTC
CASSLANRGRGPYEQYF
>-|-|TRBJ1-2|15|TRBV7-2
TGTGCCAGCAGCTCACCCGCGAGGACACGAATTGGCTACACCTTC
CASSSPARTRIGYTF
>TRBD1|many|TRBJ2-2|15|TRBV7-2
TGTGCCAGCAGCTTGGGGACAGGGCGCACCGGGGAGCTGTTTTTT
CASSLGTGRTGELFF
>TRBD2|few|TRBJ2-1|15|TRBV10-2
TGCGCCAGCAGCGGACTAGCGGGGGCCCCGGGTGAGCAGTTCTTC
CASSGLAGAPGEQFF
>-|-|TRBJ1-2|12|TRBV29-1
TGCAGCGCCCCTTCCAGAATCTATGGCTACACCTTC
CSAPSRIYGYTF
>-|few|TRBJ1-1|13|TRBV24-1
TGTGCCACCAGTGATAGATGGAACACTGAAGCTTTCTTT
CATSDRWNTEAFF
>-|-|TRBJ1-2|15|TRBV2
TGTGCCAGCAGGCTGGGCAGATCGGCTAACTATGGCTACACCTTC
CASRLGRSANYGYTF
>-|-|TRBJ1-2|14|TRBV6-5
TGTGCCAGCAGTTATCGGCGGGTGGACTATGGCTACACCTTC
CASSYRRVDYGYTF
>-|-|TRBJ2-2|14|TRBV6-2/TRBV6-3
TGTGCCAGCACCCCCGCGGAACGATCCGGGGAGCTGTTTTTT
CASTPAERSGELFF
>-|-|TRBJ1-2|15|TRBV12-3/TRBV12-4
TGTGCCAGCAGTCCACCCCAGGCCGGAAACTATGGCTACACCTTC
CASSPPQAGNYGYTF
>TRBD1|-|TRBJ2-6|21|TRBV12-3/TRBV12-4
TGTGCCAGCAGCCTAACCAAGTCCCCCCGAGACAGGGCACCCGGGGCCAACGTCCTGACTTTC
CASSLTKSPRDRAPGANVLTF
>-|-|TRBJ1-1|14|TRBV6-6
TGTGCCAGCAGGATGGACAGCCTGAACACTGAAGCTTTCTTT
CASRMDSLNTEAFF
>-|-|TRBJ1-5|14|TRBV27
TGTGCCAGCAGTGAGACAGGTTTCAATCAGCCCCAGCATTTT
CASSETGFNQPQHF
>-|-|TRBJ2-5|15|TRBV27
TGTGCCAGCAGTTTATCCCTCCTCACTCAAGAGACCCAGTACTTC
CASSLSLLTQETQYF